The 21 T cell receptor beta chains listed next were all sequenced from one sample in a study of T cells after yellow fever vaccination. TCRdb passed the 5' RACE reads through MiXCR, listing each CDR3 protein once. The table records some 9,600 distinct CDR3 sequences, 4% to 6% of them present only once. Sequences were derived from PBMCs, either bulk or a sorted T-cell subset (CD4+, CD8+, memory, or dextramer-sorted; not recorded which), sampled around 15 days after the first yellow fever vaccination. Receptor source: a man aged 18 to 30 who received the YFV17D yellow fever vaccine.

This clonotype was observed many times. The chain employs TRBV5-1 and TRBJ2-3; TRBD2 matches at 15 bases. CDR3 length equals 16 residues. CDR1 is SGHRS, CDR2 YFSETQ, per germline. V was pared by 5 bases and J by 7 bases, with 8 bases of the junction left unmatched. The CDR3 nucleotides read TGCGCCAGCAGGGAAGGGACTAGCGGGGGGCAAAATACGCAGTATTTT. It yields the protein CASREGTSGGQNTQYF. The full variable domain, in which reference TRBV5-1 and TRBJ2-3 provide the parts outside the CDR3, is KAGVTQTPRYLIKTRGQQVTLSCSPISGHRSVSWYQQTPGQGLQFLFEYFSETQRNKGNFPGRFSGRQFSNSRSEMNVSTLELGDSALYLCASREGTSGGQNTQYFGPGTRLTVL.

This clonotype occurred many times. This chain joins TRBV29-1 and TRBJ1-5; 8 bases map to TRBD1. Germline V gives CDR1 SQVTM, CDR2 ANQGSEA. The CDR3 contains 14 residues. This CDR3 reads CSIRTGLSNQPQHF. In DNA form, the CDR3 reads TGCAGTATTAGGACAGGGTTGAGCAATCAGCCCCAGCATTTT.

By share, this clonotype counts as medium-sized. The chain carries TRBV7-2 and TRBJ2-2; no definite D call. Germline loops: CDR1 SGHTA, CDR2 FQGNSA. This CDR3 is 16 amino acids long. V dropped 2 bases and J dropped 4 bases, with 14 bases sitting between them. In DNA form, the CDR3 reads TGTGCCAGCAGCTTAAAGCCCGGCTCGGTCACCGGGGAGCTGTTTTTT. This encodes CASSLKPGSVTGELFF. Supplemented by reference TRBV7-2 and TRBJ2-2, the full variable domain reads GAGVSQSPSNKVTEKGKDVELRCDPISGHTALYWYRQSLGQGLEFLIYFQGNSAPDKSGLPSDRFSAERTGGSVSTLTIQRTQQEDSAVYLCASSLKPGSVTGELFFGEGSRLTVL.

This clonotype appeared many times. This rearrangement joins TRBV5-4 to TRBJ1-6; 9 nucleotides align to TRBD1. The germline gives CDR1 SGHNT, CDR2 YYREEE (reference sequence). Trimming took 4 bases from V and 7 from J; bases not matched to a gene: 9. The length of the CDR3 is 16 residues. For the CDR3, the DNA is TGTGCCAGCAGCCCCTTCCCGGACAGGGGCAATTCACCCCTCCACTTT. Its translation: CASSPFPDRGNSPLHF.

This clonotype is medium-sized within its sample. The V call is TRBV20-1, the J call TRBJ2-1, with D possibly being TRBD2 (7 bases). V was pared by 3 bases and J by 0 bases, with 15 bases between. Germline V gene lookup returns CDR1 DFQATT and CDR2 SNEGSKA (reference sequence). CDR3 length: 16 amino acids. The CDR3 nucleotides read TGCAGTGCTAGGGGTGCGGGGGCGAACTCCTACAATGAGCAGTTCTTC. Translation: CSARGAGANSYNEQFF.

Many counts were recorded for this clonotype. The J gene is TRBJ1-3, the V gene TRBV4-3; the D is unclear. The CDR3 is made up of 15 amino acids. V was cut by 0 bases and J by 2 bases, with 8 bases left in between. The germline gives CDR1 LGHNA, CDR2 YSLEER. In DNA, the CDR3 is TGCGCCAGCAGCCAAGATATACAACCTGGAAACACCATATATTTT. Encoded protein: CASSQDIQPGNTIYF.

This clonotype is judged medium-sized. This CDR3 is CASSLGTSGETQYF. The CDR3 region has the DNA TGCGCCAGCAGCTTGGGGACTAGCGGAGAGACCCAGTACTTC. The rearrangement uses TRBV5-1 and TRBJ2-5; 10 bases line up with TRBD2. The CDR3 runs to 14 residues. The germline V gene has CDR1 SGHRS and CDR2 YFSETQ. The V segment lost 0 bases and the J segment 4 bases; nucleotides outside the gene matches: 0.

This clonotype was picked up many times. The CDR3 nucleotides read TGTGCCATCCCCTGGGGGGCAGGAGGAAATTCACCCCTCCACTTT. Translated: CAIPWGAGGNSPLHF. The J gene is TRBJ1-6, the V gene TRBV7-9; D may be TRBD1 (6 bases). This CDR3 contains 15 residues. V shed 10 bases and J shed 7 bases, with 20 bases lying between them. CDR1 is SEHNR and CDR2 is FQNEAQ in the germline V gene (reference sequence). The full variable domain, with the rest looked up from reference TRBV7-9 and TRBJ1-6, is DTGVSQNPRHKITKRGQNVTFRCDPISEHNRLYWYRQTLGQGPEFLTYFQNEAQLEKSRLLSDRFSAERPKGSFSTLEIQRTEQGDSAMYLCAIPWGAGGNSPLHFGNGTRLTVT.

Ten or more counts support this clonotype. The genes are TRBV27 and TRBJ2-3; the D is unclear. The V gene lost 5 bases and the J gene lost 1 base, with 13 bases spanning the gap. Germline V gene data show CDR1 as MNHEY and CDR2 as SMNVEV (reference sequence). This CDR3 is built from 15 residues. CDR3 residues: CASSPGGAGTDTQYF. Here the CDR3 DNA reads TGTGCCAGCAGTCCCGGTGGAGCAGGCACAGATACGCAGTATTTT.

This clonotype is medium-sized (0.01 to 0.1%) within its sample. This rearrangement joins TRBV2 to TRBJ1-4; no firm D call. The CDR3 runs to 17 residues. Germline V lookup: CDR1 SNHLY, CDR2 FYNNEI. V was clipped by 3 bases and J by 1 base, with 15 bases between them. CDR3 DNA sequence: TGTGCCAGCAGTGATCCCCTGTGGTTCCGAACTAATGAAAAACTGTTTTTT. Its translation: CASSDPLWFRTNEKLFF.

This clonotype is medium-sized within its sample. The chain carries TRBV10-3 and TRBJ2-1; TRBD2 matches at 12 bases. The CDR3 is 14 residues long. Per germline, CDR1 ENHRY and CDR2 SYGVKD. With V trimmed by 6 bases and J by 5 bases, 2 bases remained unmatched. CDR3 coding DNA: TGTGCCATCAGCTGGACTAGCGGGGACAATGAGCAGTTCTTC. It yields the protein CAISWTSGDNEQFF.

Sample share makes this clonotype medium-sized. The rearrangement uses TRBV12-3 or TRBV12-4 and TRBJ2-1; the match to TRBD2 covers 8 bases. The CDR3 is 15 amino acids. Trimming cost V 2 bases and J 8 bases; bases outside gene matches: 8. The CDR3 DNA reads TGTGCCAGCAGTTTATGGTACGGGGGGGTTCATGAGCAGTTCTTC. This encodes CASSLWYGGVHEQFF.

In this sample, this clonotype is medium-sized. This rearrangement joins TRBV5-1 to TRBJ2-5; D unresolved. The CDR3 has 14 residues. V lost 7 bases, J lost 0 bases, and 13 bases lay in between. Per germline, CDR1 SGHRS and CDR2 YFSETQ. The CDR3 region has the DNA TGCGCCAGCCAAAAAGGGAACAACCAAGAGACCCAGTACTTC. Translation: CASQKGNNQETQYF.

The rearrangement links TRBV4-1 to TRBJ2-7, with TRBD1 matching over 8 bases. The V segment lost 4 bases and the J segment 7 bases; nucleotides outside the gene matches: 3. CDR3 length equals 12 residues. CDR1 and CDR2 (germline): MGHRA, YSYEKL. As DNA, the CDR3 is TGCGCCAGCAGCCGAACAGGGGGTGAGCAGTACTTC. As protein: CASSRTGGEQYF.

In its sample, this clonotype was seen many times. The V gene is TRBV23-1, the J gene TRBJ2-7; 12 nucleotides match TRBD2. TRBV23-1 is identified as an open reading frame with a role that is uncertain. The CDR3 is 18 amino acids. J was trimmed by 0 bases and V by 11 bases; bases with no gene match: 17. The DNA of the CDR3 is TGCGCCGGCGTCCGACTAGCGGGGGCCCTGTGGGGCTCCTACGAGCAGTACGTC. It codes for CAGVRLAGALWGSYEQYV.

This clonotype occurred many times. The chain employs TRBV20-1 and TRBJ1-4; 10 nucleotides match TRBD1. V lost 6 bases, J lost 8 bases, and 6 bases stayed unmatched. Germline CDR1 is DFQATT and CDR2 is SNEGSKA (reference sequence). The CDR3 length is 13 residues. The CDR3 loop is CSAAGQGGEKLFF. The CDR3 nucleotides are TGCAGTGCCGCCGGACAGGGGGGCGAAAAACTGTTTTTT.

This clonotype was detected ten times or more. V gene TRBV29-1 combines with J gene TRBJ1-1, with 7 bases identical to TRBD1. V lost 6 bases and J lost 4; bases outside the gene matches: 11. CDR3 length equals 14 residues. Germline V gene sequence: CDR1 SQVTM, CDR2 ANQGSEA. In DNA, the CDR3 is TGCAGCGTACAACAGGGGCCAAGGAGCACTGAAGCTTTCTTT. This codes for CSVQQGPRSTEAFF.

Ten or more counts support this clonotype. The chain recombines TRBV18 with TRBJ2-3; D assignment may be TRBD1 or TRBD2 (5 bases each). The V gene's germline CDR1 is KGHSH and CDR2 LQKENI. CDR3 length: 14 amino acids. Trimming took off 2 bases at V and 3 bases at J, with 9 bases between the two ends. The DNA for the CDR3 is TGTGCCAGCTCACCAGGGACGGTGACAGATACGCAGTATTTT. Translated: CASSPGTVTDTQYF.

This clonotype was detected many times. The V and J genes are TRBV3-1 and TRBJ1-1, with TRBD1 as a possible D gene (5 bases). Per the germline V gene, CDR1 is LGHDT and CDR2 is YNNKEL (reference sequence). Trimming shortened V by 0 bases and J by 0 bases, and 14 bases separated the two germline ends. CDR3 size: 17 residues. CDR3 amino acids: CASSQDVRGTLNTEAFF. The CDR3 nucleotides read TGTGCCAGCAGCCAAGATGTCCGCGGGACCCTGAACACTGAAGCTTTCTTT.

This clonotype came up many times. The chain uses TRBV11-2 and TRBJ2-1; D gene uncertain. The CDR3 is 13 amino acids. Trimming left V 1 base short and J 7 bases short, with 8 bases between. Germline V lookup: CDR1 SGHAT, CDR2 FQNNGV. CDR3: CASSLGVGNEQFF. DNA of the CDR3: TGTGCCAGCAGCTTAGGCGTGGGAAATGAGCAGTTCTTC.

This clonotype is medium-sized (0.01 to 0.1%). This sequence joins TRBV6-5 and TRBJ2-5; D may be TRBD2 (7 bases). Germline-derived CDR1 and CDR2 are MNHEY and SVGAGI. With 6 bases removed from V and 5 bases from J, the gap between germline ends came to 19 bases. This CDR3 spans 15 amino acids. The chain's CDR3 is CASRIHSGRGETQYF. The CDR3 DNA reads TGTGCCAGCAGGATACATTCTGGGAGGGGGGAGACCCAGTACTTC.